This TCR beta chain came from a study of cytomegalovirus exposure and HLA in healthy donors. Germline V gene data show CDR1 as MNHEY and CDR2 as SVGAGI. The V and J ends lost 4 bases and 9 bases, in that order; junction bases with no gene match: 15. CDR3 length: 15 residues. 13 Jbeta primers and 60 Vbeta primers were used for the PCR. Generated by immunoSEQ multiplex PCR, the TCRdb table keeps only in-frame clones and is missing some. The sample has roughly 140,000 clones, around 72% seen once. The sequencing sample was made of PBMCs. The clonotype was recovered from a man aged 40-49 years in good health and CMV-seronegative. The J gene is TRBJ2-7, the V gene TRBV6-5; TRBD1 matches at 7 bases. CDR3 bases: TGTGCCAGCAGTTCACCGGGACAGACGAGACGACGGCAGTACTTC. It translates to CASSSPGQTRRRQYF.